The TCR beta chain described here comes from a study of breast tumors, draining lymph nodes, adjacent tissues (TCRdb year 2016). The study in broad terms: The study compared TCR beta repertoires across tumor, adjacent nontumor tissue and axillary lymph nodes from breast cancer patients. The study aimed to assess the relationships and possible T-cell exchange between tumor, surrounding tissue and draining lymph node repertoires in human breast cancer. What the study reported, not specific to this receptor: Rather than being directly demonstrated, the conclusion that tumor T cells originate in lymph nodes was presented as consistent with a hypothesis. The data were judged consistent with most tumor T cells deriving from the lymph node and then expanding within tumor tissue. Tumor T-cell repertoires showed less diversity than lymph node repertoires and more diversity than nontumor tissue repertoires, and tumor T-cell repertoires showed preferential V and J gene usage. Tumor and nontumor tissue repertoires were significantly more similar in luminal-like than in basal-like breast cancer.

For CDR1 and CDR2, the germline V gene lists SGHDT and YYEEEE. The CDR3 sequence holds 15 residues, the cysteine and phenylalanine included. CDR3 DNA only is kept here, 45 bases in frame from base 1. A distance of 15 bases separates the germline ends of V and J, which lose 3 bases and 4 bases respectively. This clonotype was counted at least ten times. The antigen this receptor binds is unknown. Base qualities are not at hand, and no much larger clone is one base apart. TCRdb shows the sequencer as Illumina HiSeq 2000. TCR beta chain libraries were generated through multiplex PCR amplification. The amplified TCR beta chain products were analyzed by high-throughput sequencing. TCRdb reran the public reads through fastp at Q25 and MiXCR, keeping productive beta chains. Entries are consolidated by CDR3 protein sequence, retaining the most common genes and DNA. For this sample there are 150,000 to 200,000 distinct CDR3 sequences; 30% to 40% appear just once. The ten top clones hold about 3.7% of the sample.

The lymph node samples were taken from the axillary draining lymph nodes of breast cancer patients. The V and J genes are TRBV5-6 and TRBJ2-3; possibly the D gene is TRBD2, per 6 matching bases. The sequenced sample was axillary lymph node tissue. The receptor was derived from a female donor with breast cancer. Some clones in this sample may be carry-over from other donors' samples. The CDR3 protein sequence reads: CASSSSPSVADTQYF. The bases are TGTGCCAGCAGCTCCAGCCCTAGCGTGGCAGATACGCAGTATTTT.